This is a list of T cell receptor beta chains from one sample in a study of beta chain features in type 1 diabetes. The data were produced by immunoSEQ multiplex PCR, yet TCRdb's version contains in-frame clones alone and is incomplete. The table shows hundreds of thousands of clones, with roughly a tenth occurring only once. Sequencing used naive CD4+ T cells from blood. Receptors originate from a man aged 30 to 45 with type 1 diabetes. CDR3s include the opening cysteine and the closing phenylalanine or tryptophan.

TRBV5-1 CASSSGLAGADTQYF
TRBV9 CASKTGEMNTEAFF
TRBV6-6 CASQQGDNSPLHF
TRBV5-4 CASSLGTVNTEAFF
TRBV19 CASRHDRTQETQYF
TRBV19 CASMRQGGFYGYTF
TRBV28 CASRKTAYEQYF
TRBV4-2 CASSQVGGGSPNGYTF
TRBV11-2 CASSALGRQRREAFF
TRBV5-4 CASSSGNQPQHF
TRBV4-3 CASSEAGTGFYGYTF
TRBV18 CASSPAQGVKLFF
TRBV25-1 CASSGKQGASSPLHF
TRBV5-4 CASSFQGSSLWGYTF
TRBV6-1 CASRGGTSYNEQFF
TRBV11-2 CASSSIKRGVTRETQYF
TRBV5-6 CASRQGFGGYTF
TRBV28 CASHPEGPAPKQYF
TRBV4-1 CASSQDRQGPYEQYF
TRBV28 CASSLARGGELFF
TRBV5-1 CASSLAGGGYDTEAFF
TRBV30 CALAEGLADWYQETQYF
TRBV20-1 CSADGGETQYF
TRBV5-1 CASSPITSYEQYF
TRBV7-2 CASSSQAQGAAAFF
TRBV5-1 CASSLTADEKLFF
TRBV18 CASSPSGQEETQYF
TRBV18 CASSRTGGEYEQYF
TRBV9 CASSVYGGQETQYF
TRBV28 CASSPGQANYGYTF
TRBV4-3 CASSQENEGVAYGYTF
TRBV23-1 CASSSASGGPAGVETQYF
TRBV7-2 CASSPQGAQDLGYTF
TRBV28 CASRGGTGKYNEQFF
TRBV7-2 CASSLGGQGYSPLHF
TRBV10-3 CAISEGQGVYEQYF